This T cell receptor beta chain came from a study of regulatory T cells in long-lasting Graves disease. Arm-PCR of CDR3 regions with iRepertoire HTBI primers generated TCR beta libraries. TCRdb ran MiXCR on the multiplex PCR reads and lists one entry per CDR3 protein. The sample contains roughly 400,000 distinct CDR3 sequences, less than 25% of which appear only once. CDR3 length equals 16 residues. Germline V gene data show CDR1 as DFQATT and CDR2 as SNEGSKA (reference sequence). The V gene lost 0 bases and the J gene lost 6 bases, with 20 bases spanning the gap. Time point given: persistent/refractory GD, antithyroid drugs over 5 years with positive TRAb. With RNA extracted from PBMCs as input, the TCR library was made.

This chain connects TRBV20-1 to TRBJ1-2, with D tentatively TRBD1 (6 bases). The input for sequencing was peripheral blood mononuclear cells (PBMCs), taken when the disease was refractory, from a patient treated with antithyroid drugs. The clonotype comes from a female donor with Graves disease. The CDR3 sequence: CSARDPGGRSADGYTF. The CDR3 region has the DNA TGCAGTGCTAGAGACCCCGGGGGCCGGTCGGCGGATGGCTACACCTTC.